Each of the 23 T cell receptor beta chains below was sequenced from the same sample in a study of regulatory T cells in long-lasting Graves disease. Noted time point: newly diagnosed GD, antithyroid drugs for less than 3 months. The TCR library used RNA extracted from PBMCs. Construction of TCR beta libraries relied on iRepertoire HTBI primers and on Arm-PCR targeting CDR3 regions. In TCRdb, the multiplex PCR reads were re-called with MiXCR into one record per CDR3 protein. The sample has hundreds of thousands of distinct CDR3 sequences, around 12% seen once. The data also belong to a second study, concerning T cells in Graves' hyperthyroidism and ophthalmopathy.

Sequencing was performed on peripheral blood mononuclear cells (PBMCs), taken at new diagnosis, from a patient treated with antithyroid drugs. The origin of the receptors is a woman aged 30 to 39 with Graves disease.

The V call is TRBV27, the J call TRBJ2-7; TRBD1 matches at 10 bases. Germline assignment: CDR1 MNHEY and CDR2 SMNVEV (reference sequence). With 3 bases clipped from V and 1 base from J, the junction kept 6 bases outside the gene matches. This CDR3 is 16 amino acids long. The CDR3 is CASSFLGQGWSYEQYF. The DNA for the CDR3 is TGTGCCAGCAGTTTCCTGGGACAGGGGTGGTCCTACGAGCAGTACTTC.

This rearrangement joins TRBV12-3 or TRBV12-4 to TRBJ2-2; 7 bases match TRBD1. The CDR3 extends over 19 amino acids. The V segment lost 6 bases and the J segment 4 bases; nucleotides outside the gene matches: 20. The CDR3 loop is CASSHTQEKQGKGTGELFF. The DNA of the CDR3 is TGTGCCAGCAGCCATACCCAAGAAAAACAGGGGAAGGGCACCGGGGAGCTGTTTTTT.

V and J are TRBV20-1 and TRBJ2-4, with unresolved D. The V and J ends lost 6 bases and 0 bases respectively, with 12 bases between them. Germline-derived CDR1 and CDR2 are DFQATT and SNEGSKA (reference sequence). This CDR3 contains 14 residues. CDR3 loop: CSAPPSLAKNIQYF. In DNA, the CDR3 is TGCAGTGCCCCACCATCGCTAGCCAAAAACATTCAGTACTTC.

This clonotype occurred many times. J is TRBJ1-1 and V is TRBV30; 8 positions agree with TRBD1. From germline, CDR1 is GTSNPN and CDR2 SVGIG (reference sequence). The CDR3 has 16 amino acids. Trimming removed 2 bases from V and 1 base from J; junction bases left unmatched: 9. CDR3 sequence reads: CAWSPKSDRGNTEAFF. The DNA of the CDR3 is TGTGCCTGGAGTCCTAAGAGCGACAGGGGGAACACTGAAGCTTTCTTT.

CDR3 DNA: TGTGCCAGCAGCTCGGGACTACGAGATTGGGAGACCCAGTACTTC. This encodes CASSSGLRDWETQYF. J is TRBJ2-5 and V is TRBV11-2; TRBD2 agrees at 7 bases. With 4 bases clipped from V and 5 bases from J, the junction kept 10 bases outside the gene matches. This CDR3 contains 15 residues. Per the germline V gene, CDR1 is SGHAT and CDR2 is FQNNGV.

This sequence joins TRBV6-2 or TRBV6-3 and TRBJ2-1; 12 positions agree with TRBD2. V dropped 2 bases and J dropped 6; count of bases not matched to a gene: 5. This CDR3 is built from 16 residues. Germline CDR1 is MNHEY and CDR2 is SVGEGT. Here the CDR3 DNA reads TGTGCCAGCAGTTACCGGACTAGCGGGAAGTCCAATGAGCAGTTCTTC. Its protein is CASSYRTSGKSNEQFF.

V and J are TRBV5-6 and TRBJ2-7, with TRBD1 matching over 7 bases. The CDR3 totals 12 residues. Trimming at V came to 1 base and at J to 10 bases, leaving 5 bases not matched to a gene. The V gene's germline CDR1 is SGHDT and CDR2 YYEEEE. CDR3 in DNA: TGTGCCAGCAGCTTGACGCCAGGGGGACAGTACTTC. As protein: CASSLTPGGQYF.

This rearrangement joins TRBV27 to TRBJ2-3; 9 bases map to TRBD2. Germline V CDR1 and CDR2: MNHEY, SMNVEV (reference sequence). This CDR3 has 16 residues. The ends lost 5 bases at V and 4 bases at J; junction bases unmatched: 10. CDR3 in amino acids: CASSLYSGSGADTQYF. CDR3 coding DNA: TGTGCCAGCAGTCTGTATAGCGGGAGTGGCGCAGATACGCAGTATTTT.

This clonotype occurred a few times. The chain joins TRBV11-3 to TRBJ2-2; D remains unclear. Germline V gene data show CDR1 as SGHNT and CDR2 as YENEEA. Trimming removed 2 bases from V and 6 bases from J, with 7 bases in between. The length of the CDR3 is 13 residues. The CDR3 nucleotides read TGTGCCAGCAGCTTATCACCCGCCGGGGAGCTGTTTTTT. Its translation: CASSLSPAGELFF. The full variable domain, completed using reference TRBV11-3 and TRBJ2-2, is EAGVVQSPRYKIIEKKQPVAFWCNPISGHNTLYWYLQNLGQGPELLIRYENEEAVDDSQLPKDRFSAERLKGVDSTLKIQPAELGDSAVYLCASSLSPAGELFFGEGSRLTVL.

This clonotype appeared many times. The chain carries TRBV4-1 and TRBJ2-1; possible D gene TRBD2, 6 bases. V shed 6 bases and J shed 1 base, with 13 bases lying between them. This CDR3 spans 15 amino acids. CDR1 and CDR2 from the germline V gene are MGHRA and YSYEKL. CDR3 in amino acids: CASSLGTPSYNEQFF. The CDR3 nucleotides read TGCGCCAGCAGTCTCGGGACTCCTTCCTACAATGAGCAGTTCTTC.

This clonotype was counted many times. This chain links TRBV18 with TRBJ2-5; D gene ambiguous. V lost 4 bases and J 3 bases, leaving 9 bases between the germline ends. CDR3 length: 13 residues. Germline CDR1 and CDR2: KGHSH and LQKENI. CDR3 DNA: TGTGCCAGCTCACGGCCTGCAAAAGAGACCCAGTACTTC. Translation gives CASSRPAKETQYF.

This chain uses TRBV5-1 with TRBJ2-3, with 10 positions matching TRBD2. Unmatched junction bases numbered 1, after V lost 3 bases and J lost 0 bases. Germline lookup yields CDR1 SGHRS and CDR2 YFSETQ. The CDR3 is made up of 15 amino acids. The CDR3 coding sequence is TGCGCCAGCAGCTCTAGCGGGGGTAGCACAGATACGCAGTATTTT. This gives the protein CASSSSGGSTDTQYF.

In the case of this clonotype: One end of the junction varies from germline; a read error may be responsible. The rearrangement uses TRBV7-6 and TRBJ1-1; 9 bases line up with TRBD1. The V gene's germline CDR1 is SGHVS and CDR2 FNYEAQ. The CDR3 is 13 residues long. The CDR3 loop reads CASSSGTGQGALF. In DNA, the CDR3 is TGTGCCAGCAGCTCAGGGACAGGGCAGGGAGCTCTCTTT.

The chain recombines TRBV20-1 with TRBJ1-2; 8 nucleotides agree with TRBD1. Trimming removed 4 bases from V and 7 bases from J; junction bases left unmatched: 11. Germline CDR1 DFQATT, CDR2 SNEGSKA (reference sequence). The CDR3 is 14 residues long. The CDR3 loop is CSANLGQGLGGYTF. The CDR3 DNA follows: TGCAGTGCTAACCTAGGACAGGGCCTTGGTGGCTACACCTTC.

The chain has TRBV6-1 and TRBJ2-1; 10 bases match TRBD2. The CDR3 extends over 20 amino acids. CDR1 MNHNS and CDR2 SASEGT come from the germline V gene. The junction had 14 bases not matched to a gene; V was cut back by 3 bases and J by 0 bases. The CDR3: CASSDLRPAGGMRSYNEQFF. In nucleotides, the CDR3 is TGTGCCAGCAGTGACCTCCGACCAGCGGGAGGGATGCGCTCCTACAATGAGCAGTTCTTC.

Ten or more counts support this clonotype. The CDR3 loop is CASTSTGIHPGYTF. CDR3 DNA: TGTGCCAGCACCTCGACAGGGATCCATCCTGGCTACACCTTC. V usage is TRBV6-1 and J usage is TRBJ1-2; 7 nucleotides align to TRBD1. Germline lookup yields CDR1 MNHNS and CDR2 SASEGT. The V and J ends lost 7 bases and 7 bases, in that order; junction bases with no gene match: 12. The CDR3 contains 14 residues.

This clonotype was detected ten times or more. V usage is TRBV20-1 and J usage is TRBJ2-1, with 8 bases identical to TRBD2. Unmatched junction bases numbered 8, after V lost 3 bases and J lost 4 bases. This CDR3 comprises 15 residues. The germline CDR1 and CDR2 sequences are DFQATT and SNEGSKA (reference sequence). The CDR3 region is CSASYAGGAYNEQFF. CDR3 DNA sequence: TGCAGTGCTAGTTACGCGGGAGGTGCTTACAATGAGCAGTTCTTC.

This clonotype was seen repeatedly, ten times or more. V and J are TRBV12-3 or TRBV12-4 and TRBJ2-7, with D possibly being TRBD1 (8 bases). This CDR3 region has 13 residues. Trimming cost V 6 bases and J 6 bases, with 15 bases left between them. The CDR3 sequence: CASRGEGQAEQYF. CDR3 coding DNA: TGTGCCAGCAGGGGGGAGGGACAGGCCGAGCAGTACTTC.

Of note for this clonotype: A far larger clone is one nucleotide away, so this likely arose from a read error. V gene TRBV27 combines with J gene TRBJ2-7; 8 positions match TRBD2. The ends lost 5 bases at V and 7 bases at J; junction bases unmatched: 16. CDR1 and CDR2 (germline): MNHEY, SMNVEV (reference sequence). The CDR3 covers 16 residues. CDR3 sequence (DNA): TGTGCCAGCAGTGCTACCGGGACTAGGGTCGGCGATGAGCAGTACTTC. Translated, it gives CASSATGTRVGDEQYF.

The chain has TRBV29-1 and TRBJ2-3; 7 nucleotides match TRBD2. CDR1 and CDR2 (germline): SQVTM, ANQGSEA. The junction had 7 bases not matched to a gene; V was cut back by 3 bases and J by 1 base. CDR3 length equals 15 residues. The CDR3 spells CSVDTPAGGTDTQYF. The CDR3 DNA reads TGCAGCGTTGACACCCCCGCGGGAGGCACAGATACGCAGTATTTT.

This clonotype was observed many times. The chain is built from TRBV30 and TRBJ2-7; the D is unclear. The germline V and J ends were trimmed by 2 bases and 2 bases, with 7 bases remaining between them. Germline CDR1 and CDR2: GTSNPN and SVGIG (reference sequence). The CDR3 contains 12 residues. CDR3: CAWSRTPYEQYF. The CDR3 DNA reads TGTGCCTGGAGTCGGACCCCCTACGAGCAGTACTTC.

The chain carries TRBV5-1 and TRBJ1-2; D is possibly TRBD1 (5 bases). The CDR3 contains 15 residues. With 0 bases removed from V and 8 bases from J, the gap between germline ends came to 17 bases. Germline CDR1 is SGHRS and CDR2 is YFSETQ. This chain's CDR3 is CASSLAGGPSLGYTF. The CDR3 DNA is TGCGCCAGCAGCTTGGCGGGGGGACCATCCCTCGGCTACACCTTC.

This clonotype was counted ten times or more. The chain has TRBV11-2 and TRBJ1-2, with no clear D. V was shortened by 5 bases and J by 3 bases, with 13 bases between the two germline ends. The CDR3 runs to 14 residues. Germline assignment: CDR1 SGHAT and CDR2 FQNNGV. The CDR3 bases are TGTGCCAGCAGCCAGAGGTCCGGGGACTATGGCTACACCTTC. It codes for CASSQRSGDYGYTF.